What follows are 28 T cell receptor beta chains derived from one specimen sequenced in a study of Graves' ophthalmopathy and Graves' hyperthyroidism. Using RNA transcripts, the TCR beta CDR3 regions were amplified. Following a first-round RT-PCR that used HTBI primers, a second-round multiplex PCR was carried out. TCRdb reprocessed the multiplex PCR reads with MiXCR, giving one entry per CDR3 protein. Of 1 million to 1.3 million distinct CDR3 sequences in the sample, approximately 35% were seen once. Sequences were obtained from peripheral blood or thyroid tissue (not recorded which). These receptor sequences come from an adult man with Graves' hyperthyroidism.

This clonotype has ten or more counts. The gene calls are TRBV6-5 and TRBJ2-7; tentatively, D is TRBD2 (5 bases). This CDR3 region has 15 residues. The ends were cut back, 6 bases at V and 5 bases at J, with 20 bases in the middle. Germline V gene sequence: CDR1 MNHEY, CDR2 SVGAGI. The CDR3 here is CASRNMPGTADEQYF. CDR3 nucleotides: TGTGCCAGCAGGAATATGCCGGGAACAGCTGACGAGCAGTACTTC.

The rearrangement links TRBV20-1 to TRBJ1-3; perhaps TRBD1 as D (6 bases). Trimming shortened V by 5 bases and J by 0 bases, and 14 bases separated the two germline ends. The germline V gene has CDR1 DFQATT and CDR2 SNEGSKA (reference sequence). This CDR3 is 15 amino acids long. The CDR3 DNA follows: TGCAGTGCTGGCAGAGCAGGGGACTCTGGAAACACCATATATTTT. It yields the protein CSAGRAGDSGNTIYF.

As for this clonotype: A much larger clone sits a single nucleotide away, making a read error possible. This chain links TRBV7-9 with TRBJ2-5; 11 nucleotides align to TRBD1. Germline loops: CDR1 SEHNR, CDR2 FQNEAQ (reference sequence). CDR3 length: 16 residues. This chain's CDR3 is CVSSLISGQGEETQYF. DNA for the CDR3: TGTGTCAGCAGCTTAATTTCGGGACAGGGGGAAGAGACCCAGTACTTC. The variable domain in full, with the rest retrieved from reference TRBV7-9 and TRBJ2-5, is DTGVSQNPRHKITKRGQNVTFRCDPISEHNRLYWYRQTLGQGPEFLTYFQNEAQLEKSRLLSDRFSAERPKGSFSTLEIQRTEQGDSAMYLCVSSLISGQGEETQYFGPGTRLLVL.

This clonotype occurred once. One end of the junction varies from germline; a read error may be responsible. This chain connects TRBV10-3 to TRBJ1-2, with D unresolved. Looked up from germline, CDR1 is ENHRY and CDR2 is SYGVKD. The CDR3 contains 13 residues. The CDR3 loop is CAINEQRIWGYTF. The CDR3 DNA is TGTGCCATCAATGAGCAACGGATCTGGGGCTACACCTTC.

This clonotype was seen more than once but under ten times. This sequence joins TRBV10-2 and TRBJ1-6; D is undetermined. The CDR3 runs to 14 residues. V was cut by 2 bases and J by 3 bases, with 5 bases left in between. Germline values: CDR1 WSHSY, CDR2 SAAADI. CDR3 sequence: CASSEPDYNSPLHF. Here the CDR3 DNA reads TGCGCCAGCAGTGAGCCGGACTATAATTCACCCCTCCACTTT.

The chain links TRBV28 to TRBJ2-7; D remains ambiguous. Germline CDR1 and CDR2: MDHEN and SYDVKM. The CDR3 runs 11 residues. V lost 6 bases, J lost 3 bases, and 6 bases lay in between. The CDR3 DNA sequence: TGTGCCAGCAGAACCATCTACGAGCAGTACTTC. Its translation: CASRTIYEQYF. The full variable domain, completed using reference TRBV28 and TRBJ2-7, is DVKVTQSSRYLVKRTGEKVFLECVQDMDHENMFWYRQDPGLGLRLIYFSYDVKMKEKGDIPEGYSVSREKKERFSLILESASTNQTSMYLCASRTIYEQYFGPGTRLTVT.

In regard to this clonotype: A clone one base away is much larger, so this may be a read error. The chain joins TRBV20-1 to TRBJ2-7; D remains ambiguous. Germline V CDR1 and CDR2: DFQATT, SNEGSKA (reference sequence). This CDR3 is built from 14 residues. The ends were cut back, 0 bases at V and 5 bases at J, with 14 bases in the middle. The chain's CDR3 is CSAREFIPAHEQYF. As DNA, the CDR3 is TGCAGTGCTAGAGAGTTCATACCCGCCCACGAGCAGTACTTC.

This sequence joins TRBV9 and TRBJ1-1; possibly TRBD1 for D (6 bases). V was clipped by 3 bases and J by 3 bases, with 15 bases between them. Germline V lookup: CDR1 SGDLS, CDR2 YYNGEE. The length of the CDR3 is 15 residues. The CDR3 spells CASSGEGGWDTEAFF. Here the CDR3 DNA reads TGTGCCAGCAGCGGGGAGGGGGGCTGGGACACTGAAGCTTTCTTT.

The chain couples TRBV28 to TRBJ2-7; no reliable D call. The CDR3 has 9 residues. Deletions cut 7 bases from V and 8 bases from J, with 6 bases between. Per germline, CDR1 MDHEN and CDR2 SYDVKM. CDR3 loop: CASTSQQYF. In nucleotides, the CDR3 is TGTGCCAGCACGTCCCAGCAGTACTTC.

This rearrangement joins TRBV20-1 to TRBJ1-4, with TRBD1 matching 7 bases. J gave up 6 bases and V 2 bases, and 15 bases lay outside the gene matches. CDR1 and CDR2 from the germline V gene are DFQATT and SNEGSKA (reference sequence). The CDR3 totals 17 residues. The CDR3 DNA reads TGCAGTGCTAGAAGGGTGACAGGGCGGGTGGTAGATGAAAAACTGTTTTTT. Translation: CSARRVTGRVVDEKLFF.

About this clonotype itself: Since a much larger clone is just one base distant, this may be a read error. The chain has TRBV14 and TRBJ2-7; no clear D. CDR1 is SGHDN, CDR2 FVKESK, per germline. The CDR3 sequence is 15 residues long. Trimming left V 2 bases short and J 0 bases short, with 11 bases between. CDR3 coding DNA: TGTGCCAGCAGCCAAAAAGACGGCCCCTCCTACGAGCAGTACTTC. Protein: CASSQKDGPSYEQYF. The full variable domain, completed using reference TRBV14 and TRBJ2-7, is EAGVTQFPSHSVIEKGQTVTLRCDPISGHDNLYWYRRVMGKEIKFLLHFVKESKQDESGMPNNRFLAERTGGTYSTLKVQPAELEDSGVYFCASSQKDGPSYEQYFGPGTRLTVT.

The V and J genes are TRBV19 and TRBJ1-5; D is ambiguous. V shed 2 bases and J shed 3 bases, with 8 bases lying between them. CDR3 length: 14 amino acids. Germline V gives CDR1 LNHDA, CDR2 SQIVND (reference sequence). The CDR3 DNA reads as TGTGCCAGTAGTATATCAATTAACAATCAGCCCCAGCATTTT. Translating gives CASSISINNQPQHF.

Ten or more counts support this clonotype. The J gene is TRBJ1-2, the V gene TRBV9, with no clear D. CDR3 length equals 13 residues. Trimming stripped 3 bases from V and 4 bases from J, with 10 bases between. Germline V gives CDR1 SGDLS, CDR2 YYNGEE. The CDR3 sequence is CASSGAEVYGYTF. CDR3 DNA: TGTGCCAGCAGCGGAGCGGAGGTCTATGGCTACACCTTC.

This clonotype was counted between two and nine times. A much larger clonotype is one base distant, so this may be a read error. The chain employs TRBV10-3 and TRBJ1-1; no firm D call. The V end was cut by 10 bases, the J end by 1 base, with 13 bases between. The CDR3 covers 13 residues. Germline V gene sequence: CDR1 ENHRY, CDR2 SYGVKD. This chain's CDR3 is CASGHIGNTEAFF. DNA for the CDR3: TGTGCCAGCGGCCATATTGGGAACACTGAAGCTTTCTTT.

As concerns this clonotype: Without the conserved terminal phenylalanine or tryptophan, this CDR3 likely stems from a read error. The DNA is omitted, as the CDR3 cannot be located on it reliably, and the CDR3 follows TCRdb's listing. The rearrangement joins TRBV2 to TRBJ2-7. Germline V gene sequence: CDR1 SNHLY, CDR2 FYNNEI. The CDR3 region is 9 residues in length, termini included. The CDR3: CASSEESYS.

This clonotype was found many times. The chain employs TRBV28 and TRBJ2-7; D is possibly TRBD1 (5 bases). Per the germline V gene, CDR1 is MDHEN and CDR2 is SYDVKM. With 4 bases removed from V and 6 bases from J, the gap between germline ends came to 10 bases. This CDR3 region has 12 residues. The CDR3 protein is CASSSRDSEQYF. The CDR3 DNA reads TGTGCCAGCAGTTCCCGCGACAGCGAGCAGTACTTC.

This clonotype turned up a few times. V usage is TRBV12-3 or TRBV12-4 and J usage is TRBJ2-5; maybe TRBD1 (5 bases). The CDR3 contains 16 residues. The germline V and J ends were trimmed by 5 bases and 0 bases, with 16 bases remaining between them. CDR3 DNA: TGTGCCAGCAGTCCCCTGCGACAGAGAGACCAAGAGACCCAGTACTTC. Amino acid sequence: CASSPLRQRDQETQYF.

The chain has TRBV7-3 and TRBJ2-6; D uncertain. Germline CDR1 reads SGHTA; CDR2 reads FQGTGA. V dropped 2 bases and J dropped 0 bases, with 11 bases sitting between them. The CDR3 totals 17 residues. This CDR3 is CASSLVPGGSGANVLTF. CDR3 DNA: TGTGCCAGCAGCTTAGTCCCCGGTGGCTCTGGGGCCAACGTCCTGACTTTC.

This chain links TRBV7-9 with TRBJ1-2; D is unclear. The CDR3 spans 13 residues. V lost 1 base and J lost 7, with 10 bases in between. Germline CDR1 SEHNR, CDR2 FQNEAQ (reference sequence). The CDR3, as DNA: TGTGCCAGCAGCTTAGTCGCAGAGAGTGGCTACACCTTC. This encodes CASSLVAESGYTF.

The rearrangement links TRBV6-5 to TRBJ1-2, with a weak D call TRBD1 (5 bases). The CDR3 covers 16 residues. Trimming shortened V by 7 bases and J by 4 bases, and 22 bases separated the two germline ends. Germline loops: CDR1 MNHEY, CDR2 SVGAGI. The CDR3 protein is CASIFWQGDVSYGYTF. CDR3 bases: TGTGCCAGCATATTCTGGCAAGGGGATGTGAGCTATGGCTACACCTTC.

With regard to this clonotype: Sequence at one end of the junction differs from germline and may be a read error. The chain is built from TRBV4-2 and TRBJ2-5; TRBD1 matches 7 bases. Looked up from germline, CDR1 is LGHNA and CDR2 is YNFKEQ. CDR3 length equals 15 residues. In DNA, the CDR3 is TGTGCCAGCAGCCAAGGAGAAGGGGGCCAAGGGACCCAGTACTTC. Its translation is CASSQGEGGQGTQYF.

In this sample, this clonotype turned up many times. This sequence joins TRBV19 and TRBJ1-6, with D perhaps TRBD1 (6 bases). Germline V gene lookup returns CDR1 LNHDA and CDR2 SQIVND (reference sequence). This CDR3 contains 14 residues. Trimming cost V 5 bases and J 8 bases, with 13 bases left between them. The CDR3 sequence: CASSSQGFYSPLHF. The CDR3 DNA reads TGTGCCAGTAGTTCCCAGGGGTTTTATTCACCCCTCCACTTT.

This clonotype showed up many times. This chain's CDR3 is CASSASSGGNQPQHF. In DNA, the CDR3 is TGTGCCAGTAGTGCGTCCTCTGGAGGCAATCAGCCCCAGCATTTT. The chain recombines TRBV19 with TRBJ1-5; no reliable D call. Looked up from germline, CDR1 is LNHDA and CDR2 is SQIVND (reference sequence). The CDR3 length is 15 residues. V lost 5 bases and J lost 2, with 13 bases in between.

This clonotype was counted many times. The V gene is TRBV7-9, the J gene TRBJ1-5; no definite D call. Germline V lookup: CDR1 SEHNR, CDR2 FQNEAQ (reference sequence). The CDR3 is 14 amino acids. Deletions cut 6 bases from V and 6 bases from J, with 15 bases between. The CDR3 is CASSLSLNGQPQHF. The CDR3 nucleotides read TGTGCCAGCAGTTTGTCGTTAAATGGTCAGCCCCAGCATTTT.

The genes are TRBV20-1 and TRBJ1-5; D remains ambiguous. This CDR3 comprises 15 residues. Per germline, CDR1 DFQATT and CDR2 SNEGSKA (reference sequence). V was clipped by 4 bases and J by 0 bases, with 13 bases between them. The CDR3 reads CSAIAQVYSNQPQHF. For the CDR3, the DNA is TGCAGTGCTATAGCCCAGGTTTATAGCAATCAGCCCCAGCATTTT.

This chain joins TRBV7-9 and TRBJ1-1, with 10 bases identical to TRBD1. The V and J ends lost 5 bases and 4 bases, in that order; junction bases with no gene match: 13. Germline V gene data show CDR1 as SEHNR and CDR2 as FQNEAQ (reference sequence). The CDR3 runs to 17 residues. The CDR3 region is CASSLSPGQGLSTEAFF. The CDR3 coding sequence is TGTGCCAGCAGCCTATCCCCGGGACAGGGGTTGAGCACTGAAGCTTTCTTT. The full variable domain, rest sourced from reference TRBV7-9 and TRBJ1-1, is DTGVSQNPRHKITKRGQNVTFRCDPISEHNRLYWYRQTLGQGPEFLTYFQNEAQLEKSRLLSDRFSAERPKGSFSTLEIQRTEQGDSAMYLCASSLSPGQGLSTEAFFGQGTRLTVV.

This clonotype was seen ten or more times. The V and J genes are TRBV29-1 and TRBJ1-5; 8 bases are shared with TRBD1. CDR1 is SQVTM, CDR2 ANQGSEA, per germline. This CDR3 has 13 residues. J lost 7 bases, V lost 4 bases, and 6 bases had no gene match. For the CDR3, the DNA is TGCAGCGTTGGGACAGGGAGAGGGCAGCCCCAGCATTTT. Translation gives CSVGTGRGQPQHF.

This clonotype was observed many times. V usage is TRBV10-3 and J usage is TRBJ2-5; no definite D call. Trimming removed 3 bases from V and 1 base from J, with 9 bases in between. From germline, CDR1 is ENHRY and CDR2 SYGVKD. The CDR3 spans 14 residues. The CDR3 spells CAISDPQVQETQYF. The CDR3 DNA is TGTGCCATCAGTGACCCTCAGGTCCAAGAGACCCAGTACTTC.